These T cell receptor beta chains were read from a single sample in a study of cytomegalovirus exposure and HLA in healthy donors. Clones were read by immunoSEQ multiplex PCR, and TCRdb kept only the in-frame ones, dropping some. The table records some 49,000 clones, roughly 94% of them present only once. Material: PBMCs. The receptor source for this set is a woman aged 18-35 years in good health and CMV-seropositive. Both conserved end residues are part of each CDR3. Each record gives: V gene, clone size, D gene, J gene, CDR3 DNA, CDR3 protein. D genes are given only for firm matches. A row's size may be missing; if present it is once, few, many or a size class.

v_call: TRBV7-9; clone_size: .; d_call: TRBD2; j_call: TRBJ2-7; cdr3_nt: TGTGCCAGCAGCTTAGCAGGGGTTTTAAGCGGGAGTAGGTCCTACGAGCAGTACTTC; cdr3_aa: CASSLAGVLSGSRSYEQYF
v_call: TRBV19; clone_size: .; d_call: .; j_call: TRBJ1-5; cdr3_nt: TGTGCCAGTAGTATTTATGGCGGTATGGAGGGCAATCAGCCCCAGCATTTT; cdr3_aa: CASSIYGGMEGNQPQHF
v_call: TRBV5-6; clone_size: .; d_call: .; j_call: TRBJ2-5; cdr3_nt: TGTGCCAGCAGCTCAAGGGGGAGGGCCGGCTCAGAGACCCAGTACTTC; cdr3_aa: CASSSRGRAGSETQYF
v_call: TRBV5-1; clone_size: .; d_call: .; j_call: TRBJ2-7; cdr3_nt: TGCGCCAGCCGATCGCAGACAGGCGAGCAGTACTTC; cdr3_aa: CASRSQTGEQYF
v_call: TRBV6-4; clone_size: .; d_call: .; j_call: TRBJ2-2; cdr3_nt: TGTGCCAGCAGCGCGGTGGCGGCGAACACCGGGGAGCTGTTTTTT; cdr3_aa: CASSAVAANTGELFF
v_call: TRBV13; clone_size: .; d_call: .; j_call: TRBJ2-7; cdr3_nt: TGTGCCAGCAGCTCGCTTAGAGGGGGCGAGCAGTACTTC; cdr3_aa: CASSSLRGGEQYF
v_call: TRBV2; clone_size: .; d_call: TRBD1; j_call: TRBJ1-2; cdr3_nt: TGTGCCAGCAGTTATGACAGGGATCGCGGCTACACCTTC; cdr3_aa: CASSYDRDRGYTF
v_call: TRBV25-1; clone_size: .; d_call: .; j_call: TRBJ2-7; cdr3_nt: TGTGCCAGCAGTGAAGGGGTTGCGGACAGTAGCTCCTACGAGCAGTACTTC; cdr3_aa: CASSEGVADSSSYEQYF
v_call: TRBV4-2; clone_size: .; d_call: TRBD2; j_call: TRBJ2-1; cdr3_nt: TGTGCCAGCAGCCAAGATGCGGGAGGGCCGAATGAGCAGTTCTTC; cdr3_aa: CASSQDAGGPNEQFF
v_call: TRBV5-4; clone_size: .; d_call: TRBD2; j_call: TRBJ2-7; cdr3_nt: TGTGCCAGCAGCTTCGGTACAGGAACTCCGGGACTAGCGGGCGAGCAGTACTTC; cdr3_aa: CASSFGTGTPGLAGEQYF
v_call: TRBV15; clone_size: few; d_call: .; j_call: TRBJ2-7; cdr3_nt: TGTGCCACCAGCAAGGGGCTCACGAGAGAGCAGTACTTC; cdr3_aa: CATSKGLTREQYF
v_call: TRBV28; clone_size: .; d_call: .; j_call: TRBJ1-5; cdr3_nt: TGTGCCAGTAAGGACAGACCATCCTATCAGCCCCAGCATTTT; cdr3_aa: CASKDRPSYQPQHF
v_call: TRBV28; clone_size: .; d_call: TRBD2; j_call: TRBJ2-1; cdr3_nt: TGTGCCAGCAGCCTATGGCGGGAGGCCCTAGGAAGGCGCAATGAGCAGTTCTTC; cdr3_aa: CASSLWREALGRRNEQFF
v_call: TRBV11-1; clone_size: .; d_call: TRBD2; j_call: TRBJ2-5; cdr3_nt: TGTGCCAGCAGCTCTAGCGGGAGGGCCGTTAGAGAGACCCAGTACTTC; cdr3_aa: CASSSSGRAVRETQYF
v_call: TRBV27; clone_size: once; d_call: .; j_call: TRBJ1-1; cdr3_nt: TGTGCCAGCAGTCTGGAGGGGACCACTGAAGCTTTCTTT; cdr3_aa: CASSLEGTTEAFF
v_call: TRBV6-6; clone_size: .; d_call: TRBD1; j_call: TRBJ1-4; cdr3_nt: TGTGCCAGCAGGTACCCAGGACAGGGGGATGAAAAACTGTTTTTT; cdr3_aa: CASRYPGQGDEKLFF
v_call: TRBV13; clone_size: .; d_call: TRBD1; j_call: TRBJ1-1; cdr3_nt: TGTGCCAGCAGCTTAGAACGCCCCCGGGGGACAGGGTATGATGAAGCTTTCTTT; cdr3_aa: CASSLERPRGTGYDEAFF
v_call: TRBV5-4; clone_size: .; d_call: .; j_call: TRBJ2-4; cdr3_nt: TGTGCCAGCAGCGCGGACAGTGCGAAAAACATTCAGTACTTC; cdr3_aa: CASSADSAKNIQYF
v_call: TRBV11-2; clone_size: .; d_call: TRBD1; j_call: TRBJ2-7; cdr3_nt: TGTGCCAGCAGCTTAGCCGGGTCAGGGGGCCGATACGAGCAGTACTTC; cdr3_aa: CASSLAGSGGRYEQYF
v_call: TRBV15; clone_size: .; d_call: .; j_call: TRBJ2-7; cdr3_nt: TGTGCCACCAGCAGAGATCTAGGCAGAATCTCCCTTGGAGAGCAGTACTTC; cdr3_aa: CATSRDLGRISLGEQYF
v_call: TRBV15; clone_size: .; d_call: TRBD2; j_call: TRBJ2-7; cdr3_nt: TGTGCCACCAGCAGAGATTTATGGCGGGAGGGGTCTCCCTACGAGCAGTACTTC; cdr3_aa: CATSRDLWREGSPYEQYF
v_call: TRBV11-2; clone_size: .; d_call: TRBD2; j_call: TRBJ2-7; cdr3_nt: TGTGCCAGCAGCCCTCTAGCGGGAGGGACCTACGAGCAGTACTTC; cdr3_aa: CASSPLAGGTYEQYF
v_call: TRBV9; clone_size: .; d_call: .; j_call: TRBJ1-2; cdr3_nt: TGTGCCAGCAGCACCGACTTCTATGGCTACACCTTC; cdr3_aa: CASSTDFYGYTF
v_call: TRBV5-4; clone_size: once; d_call: TRBD1; j_call: TRBJ2-1; cdr3_nt: TGTGCCAGCAGCTTTCCGGGACAGGGGGCAGTAAATGAGCAGTTCTTC; cdr3_aa: CASSFPGQGAVNEQFF
v_call: TRBV10-3; clone_size: .; d_call: TRBD1; j_call: TRBJ1-5; cdr3_nt: TGTGCCTCTGGACAGGGCAATCAGCCCCAGCATTTT; cdr3_aa: CASGQGNQPQHF
v_call: TRBV7-8; clone_size: .; d_call: TRBD2; j_call: TRBJ2-1; cdr3_nt: TGTGCCAGCCGGGCTAGCGGGAGGTCTGGTCCGTTGAATGAGCAGTTCTTC; cdr3_aa: CASRASGRSGPLNEQFF
v_call: TRBV9; clone_size: .; d_call: .; j_call: TRBJ1-3; cdr3_nt: TGTGCCAGCAGCGTAGACGGCTCTGGAAACACCATATATTTT; cdr3_aa: CASSVDGSGNTIYF